The 2 T cell receptor beta chains below all came from one sample that was sequenced in a study of PD-1 blockade in classical Hodgkin lymphoma. TCRdb keeps only in-frame clones here, not all; method: immunoSEQ multiplex PCR. The sample includes 20,000 to 25,000 clones, roughly nine tenths of them seen just once. Indicated time point: newly diagnosed, previously untreated cHL patient sample. Researchers report purifying CD4+ T cells from thawed PBMCs by magnetic negative selection. The specimen was CD4+ T cells from blood. Every receptor here comes from a human donor with classical Hodgkin lymphoma.

The chain joins TRBV6-6 to TRBJ2-5; 9 nucleotides match TRBD1. Germline CDR1 is MNHNY and CDR2 is SVGAGI (reference sequence). V trimming: 6 bases; J trimming: 3 bases; junction bases outside the gene matches: 5. This CDR3 is 14 amino acids long. The CDR3 sequence: CASSWDRVKETQYF. The CDR3 region has the DNA TGTGCCAGCAGCTGGGACAGGGTGAAAGAGACCCAGTACTTC.

This clone is a singleton in its sample. J is TRBJ2-7 and V is TRBV10-3, with 7 bases that match TRBD1. In germline, CDR1 is ENHRY, CDR2 SYGVKD. With V trimmed by 10 bases and J by 2 bases, 11 bases remained unmatched. The CDR3 runs 14 residues. The CDR3 spells CATRGQVGAYEQYF. For the CDR3, the DNA is TGTGCCACCAGAGGACAGGTGGGCGCCTACGAGCAGTACTTC.